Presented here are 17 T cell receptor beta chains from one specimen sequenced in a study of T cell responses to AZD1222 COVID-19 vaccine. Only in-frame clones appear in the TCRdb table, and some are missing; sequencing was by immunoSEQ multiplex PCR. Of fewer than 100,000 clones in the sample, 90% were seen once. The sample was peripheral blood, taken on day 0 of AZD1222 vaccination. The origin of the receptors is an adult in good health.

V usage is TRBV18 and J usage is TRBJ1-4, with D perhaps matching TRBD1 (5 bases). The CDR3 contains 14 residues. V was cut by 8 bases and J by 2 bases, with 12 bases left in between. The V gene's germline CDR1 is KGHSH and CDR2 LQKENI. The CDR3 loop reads CASRGSGTNEKLFF. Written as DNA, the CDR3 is TGTGCCAGCAGGGGTTCAGGGACTAATGAAAAACTGTTTTTT.

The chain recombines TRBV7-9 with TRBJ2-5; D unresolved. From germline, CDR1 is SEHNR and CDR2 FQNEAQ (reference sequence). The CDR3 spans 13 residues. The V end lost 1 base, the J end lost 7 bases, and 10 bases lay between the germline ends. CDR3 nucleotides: TGTGCCAGCAGCTTAGGTCCAGTTGGGACCCAGTACTTC. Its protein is CASSLGPVGTQYF.

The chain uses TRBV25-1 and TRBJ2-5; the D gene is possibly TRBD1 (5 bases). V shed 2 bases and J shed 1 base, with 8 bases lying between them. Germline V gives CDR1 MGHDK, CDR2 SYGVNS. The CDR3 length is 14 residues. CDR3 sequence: CASSEQGFQETQYF. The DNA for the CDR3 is TGTGCCAGCAGTGAACAGGGCTTCCAAGAGACCCAGTACTTC.

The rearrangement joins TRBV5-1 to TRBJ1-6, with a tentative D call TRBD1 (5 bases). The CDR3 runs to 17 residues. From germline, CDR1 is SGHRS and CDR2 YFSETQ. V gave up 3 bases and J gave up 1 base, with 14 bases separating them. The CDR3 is CASSWTIGASYNSPLHF. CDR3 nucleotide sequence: TGCGCCAGCAGCTGGACTATTGGGGCGTCCTATAATTCACCCCTCCACTTT.

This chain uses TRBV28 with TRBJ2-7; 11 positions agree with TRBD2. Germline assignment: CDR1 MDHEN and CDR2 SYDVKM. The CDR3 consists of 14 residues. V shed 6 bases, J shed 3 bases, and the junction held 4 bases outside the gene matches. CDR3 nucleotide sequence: TGTGCCAGCAGAACAACTAGCGGGGGCTACGAGCAGTACTTC. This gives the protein CASRTTSGGYEQYF.

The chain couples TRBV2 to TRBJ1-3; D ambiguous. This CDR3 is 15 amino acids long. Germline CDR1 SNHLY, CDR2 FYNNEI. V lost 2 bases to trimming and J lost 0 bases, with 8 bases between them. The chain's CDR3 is CASSERGNSGNTIYF. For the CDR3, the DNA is TGTGCCAGCAGTGAAAGAGGGAACTCTGGAAACACCATATATTTT.

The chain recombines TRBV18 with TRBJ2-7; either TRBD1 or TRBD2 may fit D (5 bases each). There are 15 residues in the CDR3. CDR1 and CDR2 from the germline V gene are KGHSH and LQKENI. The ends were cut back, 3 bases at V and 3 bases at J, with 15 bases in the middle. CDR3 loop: CASSPDEGAGYEQYF. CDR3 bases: TGTGCCAGCTCACCCGATGAAGGGGCGGGCTACGAGCAGTACTTC.

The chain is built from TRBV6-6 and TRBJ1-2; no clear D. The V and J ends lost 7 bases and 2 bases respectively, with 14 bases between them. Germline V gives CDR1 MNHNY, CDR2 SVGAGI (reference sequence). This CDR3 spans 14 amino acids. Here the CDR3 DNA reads TGTGCCAGCACCTATAGAGACGGCAACTATGGCTACACCTTC. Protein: CASTYRDGNYGYTF.

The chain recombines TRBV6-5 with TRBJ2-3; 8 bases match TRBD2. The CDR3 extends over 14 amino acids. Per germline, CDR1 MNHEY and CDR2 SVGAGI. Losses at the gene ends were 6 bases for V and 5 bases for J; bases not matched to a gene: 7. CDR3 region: CASRMRGDGDTQYF. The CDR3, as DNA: TGTGCCAGCAGGATGCGGGGGGACGGAGATACGCAGTATTTT.

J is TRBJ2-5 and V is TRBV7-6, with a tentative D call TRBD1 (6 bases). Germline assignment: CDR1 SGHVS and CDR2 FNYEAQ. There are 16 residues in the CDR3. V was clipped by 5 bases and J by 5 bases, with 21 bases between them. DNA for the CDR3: TGTGCCAGCAGCCTCCGACAGGCAACCCCTCCGGAGACCCAGTACTTC. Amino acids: CASSLRQATPPETQYF.

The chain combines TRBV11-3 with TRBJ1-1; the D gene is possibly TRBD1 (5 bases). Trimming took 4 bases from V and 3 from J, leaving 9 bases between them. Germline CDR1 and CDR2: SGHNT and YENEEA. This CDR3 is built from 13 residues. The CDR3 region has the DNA TGTGCCAGCAGCTCAGGGCCGGACACTGAAGCTTTCTTT. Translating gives CASSSGPDTEAFF.

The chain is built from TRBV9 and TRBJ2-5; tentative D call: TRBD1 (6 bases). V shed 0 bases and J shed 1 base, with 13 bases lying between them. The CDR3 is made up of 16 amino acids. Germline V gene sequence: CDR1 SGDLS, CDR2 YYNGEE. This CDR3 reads CASSVAEGETQETQYF. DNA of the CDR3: TGTGCCAGCAGCGTAGCTGAGGGGGAGACCCAAGAGACCCAGTACTTC.

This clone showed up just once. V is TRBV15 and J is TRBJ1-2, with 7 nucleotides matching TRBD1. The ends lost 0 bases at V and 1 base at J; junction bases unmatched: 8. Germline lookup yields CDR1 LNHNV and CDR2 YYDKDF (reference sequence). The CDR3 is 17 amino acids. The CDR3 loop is CATSRDYGTANNYGYTF. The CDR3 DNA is TGTGCCACCAGCAGAGATTACGGGACAGCTAATAACTATGGCTACACCTTC. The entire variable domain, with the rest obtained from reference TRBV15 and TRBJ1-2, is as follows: DAMVIQNPRYQVTQFGKPVTLSCSQTLNHNVMYWYQQKSSQAPKLLFHYYDKDFNNEADTPDNFQSRRPNTSFCFLDIRSPGLGDTAMYLCATSRDYGTANNYGYTFGSGTRLTVV.

CDR3 nucleotides: TGTGCCAGCAGCCCCCAGGGACAGGGATCGAGGACTGAAGCTTTCTTT. Translating it yields CASSPQGQGSRTEAFF. The V call is TRBV7-2, the J call TRBJ1-1; 9 bases fit TRBD1. This CDR3 comprises 16 residues. The J segment lost 5 bases and the V segment lost 5 bases, leaving 12 bases of the junction unmatched. Germline V gene data show CDR1 as SGHTA and CDR2 as FQGNSA.

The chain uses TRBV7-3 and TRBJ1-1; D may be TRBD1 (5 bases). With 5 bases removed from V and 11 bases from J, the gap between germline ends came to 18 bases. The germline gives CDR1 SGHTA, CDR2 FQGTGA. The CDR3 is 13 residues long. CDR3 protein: CASSPGDVSPAFF. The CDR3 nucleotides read TGTGCCAGCAGCCCCGGGGACGTTTCTCCGGCTTTCTTT.

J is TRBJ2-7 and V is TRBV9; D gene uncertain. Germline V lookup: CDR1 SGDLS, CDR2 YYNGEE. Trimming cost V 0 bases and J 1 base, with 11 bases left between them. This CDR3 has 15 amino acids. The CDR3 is CASSVEAGYSYEQYF. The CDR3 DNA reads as TGTGCCAGCAGCGTAGAAGCAGGTTATTCCTACGAGCAGTACTTC.

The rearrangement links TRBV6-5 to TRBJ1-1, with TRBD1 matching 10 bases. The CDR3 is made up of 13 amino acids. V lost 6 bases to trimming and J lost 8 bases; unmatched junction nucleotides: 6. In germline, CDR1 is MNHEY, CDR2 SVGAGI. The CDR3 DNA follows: TGTGCCAGCAGCCCATGGGACAGGGGAGAAGCTTTCTTT. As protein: CASSPWDRGEAFF.